The 3 T cell receptor beta chains listed next were all sequenced from one sample in a study of spatial heterogeneity in lung cancer (dated by TCRdb to the late 2010s). The library was made by 5' RACE. Sequenced using a NextSeq 500. TCRdb took the public reads, trimmed them with fastp at Q25, ran MiXCR for clone calling and kept in-frame beta chains. Rows matching on CDR3 protein sequence are summarized as one entry with the most common DNA and genes. The sample table contains several thousand distinct CDR3 sequences; only one count was recorded for 9.7% of them. About 24% of the sample is in the top ten clones. The meaning of the sample's time point label: sample taken at primary tumor resection. The sequencing used normal lung tissue next to the tumor, collected at surgery. The receptors come from a male donor with early-stage non-small cell lung cancer.

This clonotype was counted ten times or more. The chain uses TRBV6-5 and TRBJ1-4; D remains unclear. This CDR3 region has 16 residues. CDR1 is MNHEY and CDR2 is SVGAGI in the germline V gene. Trimming cost V 2 bases and J 0 bases, with 10 bases left between them. CDR3 nucleotide sequence: TGTGCCAGCAGTTACGCGTACTCTCCAACTAATGAAAAACTGTTTTTT. Translating it yields CASSYAYSPTNEKLFF.

This clonotype was counted a single time. This chain connects TRBV7-9 to TRBJ1-1; D is possibly TRBD1 (6 bases). Trimming took 8 bases from V and 5 from J, leaving 18 bases between them. Germline CDR1 SEHNR, CDR2 FQNEAQ (reference sequence). The CDR3 consists of 14 residues. In DNA, the CDR3 is TGTGCCAGCGAAAGGGGGGCGGCAAAGACTGAAGCTTTCTTT. Encoded protein: CASERGAAKTEAFF.

This clonotype was counted many times. V and J are TRBV6-1 and TRBJ2-2; 7 bases match TRBD1. Germline loops: CDR1 MNHNS, CDR2 SASEGT. The CDR3 loop spans 15 amino acids. V lost 4 bases to trimming and J lost 5 bases; unmatched junction nucleotides: 7. CDR3 region: CASSVRGRETGELFF. For the CDR3, the DNA is TGTGCCAGCAGTGTGAGGGGGCGAGAGACCGGGGAGCTGTTTTTT.